This T cell receptor (beta chain) was sequenced in a study of beta chain features in type 1 diabetes. A few counts support this clone. V lost 4 bases and J lost 5; bases outside the gene matches: 2. The CDR3 runs 15 residues. Germline loops: CDR1 SGHNT, CDR2 YYREEE (reference sequence). Expressed TCRB transcripts were sequenced because the entire RNA isolate underwent reverse transcription. Clones were read by immunoSEQ multiplex PCR, and TCRdb kept only the in-frame ones, dropping some. The sample consists of nearly 250,000 clones, over 12% of them appearing once. The chain carries TRBV5-4 and TRBJ2-1, with 14 bases matching TRBD2. This sequence originates from a woman aged 40 to 49 in good health. Source material: naive CD4+ T cells from blood. CDR3 coding DNA: TGTGCCAGCAGCAGGGGACTAGCGGGAGACAATGAGCAGTTCTTC. Translated: CASSRGLAGDNEQFF.